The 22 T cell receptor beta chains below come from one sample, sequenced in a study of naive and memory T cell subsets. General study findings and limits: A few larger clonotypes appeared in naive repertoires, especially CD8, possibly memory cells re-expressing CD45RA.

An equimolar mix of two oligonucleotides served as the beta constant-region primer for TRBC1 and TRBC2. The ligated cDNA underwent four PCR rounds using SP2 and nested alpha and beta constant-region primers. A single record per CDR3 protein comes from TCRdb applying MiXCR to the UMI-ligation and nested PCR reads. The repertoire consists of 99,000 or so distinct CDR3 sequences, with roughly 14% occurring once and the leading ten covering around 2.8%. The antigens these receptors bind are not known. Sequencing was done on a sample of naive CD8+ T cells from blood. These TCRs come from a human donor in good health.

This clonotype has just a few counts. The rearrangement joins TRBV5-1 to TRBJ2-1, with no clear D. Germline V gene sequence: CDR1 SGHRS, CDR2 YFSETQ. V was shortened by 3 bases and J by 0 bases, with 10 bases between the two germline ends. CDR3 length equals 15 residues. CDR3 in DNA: TGCGCCAGCAGCTCGCTGTCGTCCTCCTACAATGAGCAGTTCTTC. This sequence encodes CASSSLSSSYNEQFF. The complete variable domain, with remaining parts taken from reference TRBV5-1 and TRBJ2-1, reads KAGVTQTPRYLIKTRGQQVTLSCSPISGHRSVSWYQQTPGQGLQFLFEYFSETQRNKGNFPGRFSGRQFSNSRSEMNVSTLELGDSALYLCASSSLSSSYNEQFFGPGTRLTVL.

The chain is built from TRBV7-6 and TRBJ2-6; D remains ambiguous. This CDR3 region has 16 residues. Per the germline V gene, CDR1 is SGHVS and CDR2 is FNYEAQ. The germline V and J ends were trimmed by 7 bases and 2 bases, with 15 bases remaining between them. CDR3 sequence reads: CASTLFPGTGANVLTF. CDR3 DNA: TGTGCCAGCACCCTTTTTCCCGGTACTGGGGCCAACGTCCTGACTTTC.

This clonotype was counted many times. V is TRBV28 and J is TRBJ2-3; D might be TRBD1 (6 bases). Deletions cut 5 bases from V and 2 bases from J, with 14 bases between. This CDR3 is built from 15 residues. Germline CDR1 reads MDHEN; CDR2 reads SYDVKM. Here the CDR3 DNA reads TGTGCCAGCAGTCATCTCCGGGACACCACAGATACGCAGTATTTT. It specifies CASSHLRDTTDTQYF.

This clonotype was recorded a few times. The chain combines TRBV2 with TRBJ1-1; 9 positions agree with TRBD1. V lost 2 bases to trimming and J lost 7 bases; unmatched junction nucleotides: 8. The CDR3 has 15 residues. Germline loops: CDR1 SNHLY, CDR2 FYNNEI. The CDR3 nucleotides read TGTGCCAGCAGTGAACGACAGGGGGTGTCCATTGAAGCTTTCTTT. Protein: CASSERQGVSIEAFF.

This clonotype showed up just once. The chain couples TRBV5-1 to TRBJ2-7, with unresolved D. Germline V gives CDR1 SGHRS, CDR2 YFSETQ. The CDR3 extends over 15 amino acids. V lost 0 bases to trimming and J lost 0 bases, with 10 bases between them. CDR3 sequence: CASSLVNPSSYEQYF. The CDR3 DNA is TGCGCCAGCAGCTTGGTGAACCCGAGCTCCTACGAGCAGTACTTC.

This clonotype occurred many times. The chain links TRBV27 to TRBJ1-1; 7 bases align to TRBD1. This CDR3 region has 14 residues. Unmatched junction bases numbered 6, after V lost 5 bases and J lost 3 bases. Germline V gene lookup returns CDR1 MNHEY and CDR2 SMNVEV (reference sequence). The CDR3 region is CASSPLQGYTEAFF. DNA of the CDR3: TGTGCCAGCAGTCCCCTACAGGGGTACACTGAAGCTTTCTTT.

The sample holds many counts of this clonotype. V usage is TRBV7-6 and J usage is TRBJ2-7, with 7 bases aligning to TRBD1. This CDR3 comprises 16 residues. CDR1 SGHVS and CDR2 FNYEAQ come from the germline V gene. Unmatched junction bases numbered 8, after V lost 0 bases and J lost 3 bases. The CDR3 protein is CASSLAGQAVNYEQYF. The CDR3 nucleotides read TGTGCCAGCAGCTTAGCTGGACAGGCGGTCAACTACGAGCAGTACTTC.

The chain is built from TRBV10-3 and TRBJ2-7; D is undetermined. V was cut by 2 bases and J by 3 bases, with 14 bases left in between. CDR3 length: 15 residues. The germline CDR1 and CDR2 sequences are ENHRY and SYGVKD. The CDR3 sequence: CAISEDGARVYEQYF. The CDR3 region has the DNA TGTGCCATCAGTGAGGATGGAGCCAGAGTCTACGAGCAGTACTTC.

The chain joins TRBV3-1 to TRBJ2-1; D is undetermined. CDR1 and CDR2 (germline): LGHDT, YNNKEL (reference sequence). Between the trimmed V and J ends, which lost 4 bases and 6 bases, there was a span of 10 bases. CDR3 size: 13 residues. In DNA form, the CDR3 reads TGTGCCAGCAGCCTTAATGTGCTCAATGAGCAGTTCTTC. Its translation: CASSLNVLNEQFF.

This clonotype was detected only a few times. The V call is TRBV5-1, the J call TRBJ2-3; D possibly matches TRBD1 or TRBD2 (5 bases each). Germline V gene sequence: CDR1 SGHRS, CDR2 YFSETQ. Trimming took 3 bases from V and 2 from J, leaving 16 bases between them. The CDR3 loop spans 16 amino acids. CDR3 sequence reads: CASSSAEGPNTDTQYF. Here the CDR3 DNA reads TGCGCCAGCAGCTCCGCCGAGGGGCCGAACACAGATACGCAGTATTTT. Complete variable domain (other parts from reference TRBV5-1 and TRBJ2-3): KAGVTQTPRYLIKTRGQQVTLSCSPISGHRSVSWYQQTPGQGLQFLFEYFSETQRNKGNFPGRFSGRQFSNSRSEMNVSTLELGDSALYLCASSSAEGPNTDTQYFGPGTRLTVL.

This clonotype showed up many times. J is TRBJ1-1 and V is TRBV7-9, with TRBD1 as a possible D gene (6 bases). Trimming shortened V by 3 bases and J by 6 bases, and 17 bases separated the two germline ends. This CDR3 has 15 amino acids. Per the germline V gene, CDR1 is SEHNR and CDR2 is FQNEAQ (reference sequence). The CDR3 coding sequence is TGTGCCAGCAGCTTGCCAGGGGAAGAGTTTGCTGAAGCTTTCTTT. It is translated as CASSLPGEEFAEAFF. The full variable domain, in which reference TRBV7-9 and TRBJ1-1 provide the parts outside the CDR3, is DTGVSQNPRHKITKRGQNVTFRCDPISEHNRLYWYRQTLGQGPEFLTYFQNEAQLEKSRLLSDRFSAERPKGSFSTLEIQRTEQGDSAMYLCASSLPGEEFAEAFFGQGTRLTVV.

CDR3 region: CSAEPLAGGPYEQFF. As DNA, the CDR3 is TGCAGTGCTGAGCCACTAGCGGGAGGTCCCTATGAGCAGTTCTTC. The J gene is TRBJ2-1, the V gene TRBV20-1; 12 nucleotides match TRBD2. Germline V gene sequence: CDR1 DFQATT, CDR2 SNEGSKA (reference sequence). The CDR3 length is 15 residues. The ends lost 5 bases at V and 8 bases at J; junction bases unmatched: 10.

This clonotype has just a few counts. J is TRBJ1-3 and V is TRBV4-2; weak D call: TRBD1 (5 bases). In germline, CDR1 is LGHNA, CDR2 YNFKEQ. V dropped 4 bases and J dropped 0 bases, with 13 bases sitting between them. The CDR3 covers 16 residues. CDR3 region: CASSPSGGTSGNTIYF. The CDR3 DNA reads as TGTGCCAGCAGCCCTTCGGGCGGGACCTCTGGAAACACCATATATTTT.

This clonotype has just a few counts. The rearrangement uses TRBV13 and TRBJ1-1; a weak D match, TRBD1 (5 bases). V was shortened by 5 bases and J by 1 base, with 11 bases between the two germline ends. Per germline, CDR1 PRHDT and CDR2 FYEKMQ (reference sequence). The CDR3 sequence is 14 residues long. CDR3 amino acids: CASSIMGENTEAFF. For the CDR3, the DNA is TGTGCCAGCAGCATCATGGGGGAGAACACTGAAGCTTTCTTT.

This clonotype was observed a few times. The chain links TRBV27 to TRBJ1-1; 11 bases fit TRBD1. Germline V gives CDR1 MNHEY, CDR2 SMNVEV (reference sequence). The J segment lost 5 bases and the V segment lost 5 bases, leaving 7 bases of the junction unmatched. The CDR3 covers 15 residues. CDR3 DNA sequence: TGTGCCAGCAGTCCCGGGACAGGGGGATGGACTGAAGCTTTCTTT. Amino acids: CASSPGTGGWTEAFF.

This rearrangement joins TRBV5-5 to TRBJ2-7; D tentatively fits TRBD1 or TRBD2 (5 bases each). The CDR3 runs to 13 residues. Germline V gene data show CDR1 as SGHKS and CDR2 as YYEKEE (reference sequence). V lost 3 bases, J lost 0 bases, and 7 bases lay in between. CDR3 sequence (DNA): TGTGCCAGCAGCTGGGACCTCTCCTACGAGCAGTACTTC. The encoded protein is CASSWDLSYEQYF.

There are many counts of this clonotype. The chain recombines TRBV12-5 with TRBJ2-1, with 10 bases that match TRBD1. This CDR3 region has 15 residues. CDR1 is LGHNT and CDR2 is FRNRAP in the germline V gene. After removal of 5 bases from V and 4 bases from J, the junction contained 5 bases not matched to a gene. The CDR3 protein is CASGMGQGPYNEQFF. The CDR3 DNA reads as TGTGCTAGTGGTATGGGACAGGGGCCTTACAATGAGCAGTTCTTC.

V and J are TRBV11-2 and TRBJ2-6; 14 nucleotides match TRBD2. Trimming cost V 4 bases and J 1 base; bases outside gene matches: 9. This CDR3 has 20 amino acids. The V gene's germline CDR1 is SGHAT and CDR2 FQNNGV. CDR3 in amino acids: CASSSRRTSGRSSGANVLTF. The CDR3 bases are TGTGCCAGCAGCTCCCGCCGGACTAGCGGGAGGAGTTCTGGGGCCAACGTCCTGACTTTC.

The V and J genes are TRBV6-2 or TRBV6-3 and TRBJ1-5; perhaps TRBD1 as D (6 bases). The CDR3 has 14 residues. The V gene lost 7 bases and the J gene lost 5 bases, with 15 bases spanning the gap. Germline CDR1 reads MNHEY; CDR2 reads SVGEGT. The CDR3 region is CASNSGGTYQPQHF. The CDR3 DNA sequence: TGTGCCAGCAATTCGGGAGGGACATATCAGCCCCAGCATTTT.

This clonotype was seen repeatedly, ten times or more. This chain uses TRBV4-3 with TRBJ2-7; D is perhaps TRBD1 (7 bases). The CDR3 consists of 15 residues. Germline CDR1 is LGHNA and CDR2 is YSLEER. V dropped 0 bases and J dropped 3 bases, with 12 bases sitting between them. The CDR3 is CASSQDRGAYYEQYF. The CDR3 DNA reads TGCGCCAGCAGCCAAGACAGGGGGGCCTACTACGAGCAGTACTTC.

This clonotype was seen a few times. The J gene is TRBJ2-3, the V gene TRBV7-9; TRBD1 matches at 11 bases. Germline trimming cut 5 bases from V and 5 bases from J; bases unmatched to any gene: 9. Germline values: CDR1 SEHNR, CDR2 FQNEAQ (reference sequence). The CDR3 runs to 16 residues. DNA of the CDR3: TGTGCCAGCAGCCCCCCGGGACAGGGGGTAGGAGATACGCAGTATTTT. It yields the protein CASSPPGQGVGDTQYF.

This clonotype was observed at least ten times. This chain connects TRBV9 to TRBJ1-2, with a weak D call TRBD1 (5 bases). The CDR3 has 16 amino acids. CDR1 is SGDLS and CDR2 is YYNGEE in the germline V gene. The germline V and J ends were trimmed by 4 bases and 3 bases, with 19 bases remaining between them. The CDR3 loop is CASSLNARGDDYGYTF. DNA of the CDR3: TGTGCCAGCAGCCTTAACGCAAGGGGAGACGACTATGGCTACACCTTC. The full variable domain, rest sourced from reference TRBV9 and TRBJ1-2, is DSGVTQTPKHLITATGQRVTLRCSPRSGDLSVYWYQQSLDQGLQFLIQYYNGEERAKGNILERFSAQQFPDLHSELNLSSLELGDSALYFCASSLNARGDDYGYTFGSGTRLTVV.